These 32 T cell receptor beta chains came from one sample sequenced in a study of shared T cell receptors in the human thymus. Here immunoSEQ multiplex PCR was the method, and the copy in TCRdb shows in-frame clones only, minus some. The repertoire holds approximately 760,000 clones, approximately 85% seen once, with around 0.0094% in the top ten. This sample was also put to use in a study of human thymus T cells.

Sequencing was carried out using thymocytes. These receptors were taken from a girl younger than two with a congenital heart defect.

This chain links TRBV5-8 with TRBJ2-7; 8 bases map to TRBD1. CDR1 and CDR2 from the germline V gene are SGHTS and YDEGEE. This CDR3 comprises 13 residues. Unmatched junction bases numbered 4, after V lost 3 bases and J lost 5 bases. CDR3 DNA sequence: TGTGCCAGCAGCTGTGACAGGGGCGACGAGCAGTACTTC. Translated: CASSCDRGDEQYF.

CDR3 protein: CASSARLARDEQFF. DNA of the CDR3: TGTGCCAGCAGTGCAAGACTAGCTAGGGATGAGCAGTTCTTC. The rearrangement uses TRBV6-1 and TRBJ2-1; TRBD2 aligns across 7 bases. Germline-derived CDR1 and CDR2 are MNHNS and SASEGT. This CDR3 comprises 14 residues. V gave up 4 bases and J gave up 8 bases; unmatched junction bases: 8.

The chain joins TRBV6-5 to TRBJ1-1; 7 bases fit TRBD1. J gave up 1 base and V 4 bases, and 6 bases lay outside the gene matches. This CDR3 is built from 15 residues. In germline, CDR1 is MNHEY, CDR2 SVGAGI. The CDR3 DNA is TGTGCCAGCAGTTCCCGGAGACAGGGGAACACTGAAGCTTTCTTT. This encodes CASSSRRQGNTEAFF.

The CDR3 DNA reads TGTGCCAGCAGTGAACTATCAGGGTTGGGAAACACCATATATTTT. Amino acid sequence: CASSELSGLGNTIYF. The chain uses TRBV6-1 and TRBJ1-3; the D gene is possibly TRBD1 (5 bases). Germline CDR1 MNHNS, CDR2 SASEGT. CDR3 length: 15 residues. V was cut by 2 bases and J by 4 bases, with 12 bases left in between.

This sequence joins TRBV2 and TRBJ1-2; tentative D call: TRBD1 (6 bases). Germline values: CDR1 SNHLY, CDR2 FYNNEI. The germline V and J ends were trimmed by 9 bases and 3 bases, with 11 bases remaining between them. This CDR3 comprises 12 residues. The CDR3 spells CASWTDYYGYTF. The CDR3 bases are TGTGCCAGTTGGACAGACTACTATGGCTACACCTTC. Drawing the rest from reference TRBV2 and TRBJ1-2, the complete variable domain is EPEVTQTPSHQVTQMGQEVILRCVPISNHLYFYWYRQILGQKVEFLVSFYNNEISEKSEIFDDQFSVERPDGSNFTLKIRSTKLEDSAMYFCASWTDYYGYTFGSGTRLTVV.

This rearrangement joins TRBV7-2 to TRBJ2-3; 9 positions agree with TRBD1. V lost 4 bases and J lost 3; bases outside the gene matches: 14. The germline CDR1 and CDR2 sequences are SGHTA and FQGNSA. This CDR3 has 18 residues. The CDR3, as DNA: TGTGCCAGCAGCTCACAGGGGGCGCGTTTAATGGGAACAGATACGCAGTATTTT. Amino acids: CASSSQGARLMGTDTQYF.

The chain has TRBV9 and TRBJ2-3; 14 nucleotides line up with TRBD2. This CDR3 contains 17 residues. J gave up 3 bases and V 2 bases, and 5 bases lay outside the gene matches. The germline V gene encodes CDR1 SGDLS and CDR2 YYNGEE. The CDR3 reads CASSVGTSGGKTDTQYF. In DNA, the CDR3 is TGTGCCAGCAGCGTTGGGACTAGCGGGGGAAAGACAGATACGCAGTATTTT.

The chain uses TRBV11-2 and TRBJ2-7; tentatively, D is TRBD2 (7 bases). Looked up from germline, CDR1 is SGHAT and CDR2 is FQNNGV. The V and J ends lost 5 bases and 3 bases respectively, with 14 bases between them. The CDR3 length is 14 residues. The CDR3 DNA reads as TGTGCCAGCAGCAGAGGGGGGGCCGACTACGAGCAGTACTTC. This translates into CASSRGGADYEQYF.

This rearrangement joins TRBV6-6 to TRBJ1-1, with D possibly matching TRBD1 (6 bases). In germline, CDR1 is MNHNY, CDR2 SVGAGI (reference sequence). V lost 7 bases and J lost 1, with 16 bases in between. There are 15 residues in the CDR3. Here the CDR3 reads CASTPRQERNTEAFF. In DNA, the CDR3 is TGTGCCAGCACCCCTAGACAGGAAAGGAACACTGAAGCTTTCTTT.

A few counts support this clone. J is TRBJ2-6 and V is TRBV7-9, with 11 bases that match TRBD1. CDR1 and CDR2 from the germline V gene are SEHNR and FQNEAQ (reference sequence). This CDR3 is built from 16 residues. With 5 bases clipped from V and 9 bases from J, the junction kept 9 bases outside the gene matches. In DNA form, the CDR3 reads TGTGCCAGCAGCCCGAGGGACAGGGGGTGGGACAACGTCCTGACTTTC. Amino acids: CASSPRDRGWDNVLTF.

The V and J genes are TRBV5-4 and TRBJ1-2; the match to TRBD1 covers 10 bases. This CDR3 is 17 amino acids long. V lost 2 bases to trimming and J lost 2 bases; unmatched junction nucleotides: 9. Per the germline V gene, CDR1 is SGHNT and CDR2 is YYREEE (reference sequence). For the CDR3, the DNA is TGTGCCAGCAGCTTTGTTCCCCGGACAGGGGGAAACTATGGCTACACCTTC. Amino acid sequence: CASSFVPRTGGNYGYTF.

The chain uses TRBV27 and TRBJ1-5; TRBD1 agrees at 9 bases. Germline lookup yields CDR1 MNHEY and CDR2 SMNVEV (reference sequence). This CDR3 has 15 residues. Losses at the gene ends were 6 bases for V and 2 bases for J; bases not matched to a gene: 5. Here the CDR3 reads CASRYRGHGNQPQHF. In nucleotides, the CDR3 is TGTGCCAGCAGGTACAGGGGGCACGGCAATCAGCCCCAGCATTTT.

CDR3 bases: TGCGCCAGCAGCCAAGATTCCACGAGTGGCTACACCTTC. Translated, it gives CASSQDSTSGYTF. This chain joins TRBV4-3 and TRBJ1-2, with D unclear. The CDR3 is 13 residues long. Trimming removed 0 bases at V and 7 bases at J, with 9 bases between. CDR1 and CDR2 from the germline V gene are LGHNA and YSLEER.

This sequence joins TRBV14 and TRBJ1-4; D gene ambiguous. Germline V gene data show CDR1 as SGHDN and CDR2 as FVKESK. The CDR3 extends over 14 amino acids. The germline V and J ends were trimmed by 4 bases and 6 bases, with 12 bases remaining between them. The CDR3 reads CASSLLSPYEKLFF. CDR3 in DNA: TGTGCCAGCAGCCTACTATCGCCTTATGAAAAACTGTTTTTT.

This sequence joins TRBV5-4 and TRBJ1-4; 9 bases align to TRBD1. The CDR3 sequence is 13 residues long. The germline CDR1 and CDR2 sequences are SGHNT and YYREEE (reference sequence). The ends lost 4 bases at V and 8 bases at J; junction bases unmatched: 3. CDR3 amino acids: CASSRDRDEKLFF. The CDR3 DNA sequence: TGTGCCAGCAGCCGGGACAGGGACGAAAAACTGTTTTTT.

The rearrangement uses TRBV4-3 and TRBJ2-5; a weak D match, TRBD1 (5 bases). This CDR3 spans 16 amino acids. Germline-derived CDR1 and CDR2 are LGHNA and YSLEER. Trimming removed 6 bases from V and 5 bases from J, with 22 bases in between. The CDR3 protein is CASRSTLGCPGETQYF. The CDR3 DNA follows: TGCGCCAGCAGATCAACTCTGGGGTGCCCAGGGGAGACCCAGTACTTC.

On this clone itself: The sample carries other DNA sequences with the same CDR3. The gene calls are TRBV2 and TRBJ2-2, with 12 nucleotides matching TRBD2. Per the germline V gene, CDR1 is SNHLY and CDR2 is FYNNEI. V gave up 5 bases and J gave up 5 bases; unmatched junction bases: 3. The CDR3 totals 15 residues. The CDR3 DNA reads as TGTGCCAGCAGTCGGACTAGCGGGGAGACCGGGGAGCTGTTTTTT. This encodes CASSRTSGETGELFF.

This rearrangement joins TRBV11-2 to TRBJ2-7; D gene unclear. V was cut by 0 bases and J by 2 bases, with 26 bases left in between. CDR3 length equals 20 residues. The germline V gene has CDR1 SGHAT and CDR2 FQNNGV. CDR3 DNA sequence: TGTGCCAGCAGCTTAGATCTCGAGGTCCCGACTCTCTTTCAACCCTACGAGCAGTACTTC. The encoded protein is CASSLDLEVPTLFQPYEQYF.

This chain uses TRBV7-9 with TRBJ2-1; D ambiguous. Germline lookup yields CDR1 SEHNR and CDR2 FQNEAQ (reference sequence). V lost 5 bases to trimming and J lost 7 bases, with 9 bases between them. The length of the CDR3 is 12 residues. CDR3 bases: TGTGCCAGCAGCCTGCGAGAAAATGAGCAGTTCTTC. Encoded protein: CASSLRENEQFF.

CDR3 nucleotide sequence: TGTGCCAGCAGCTTAGCTTACAGGGGGAGCTATGGCTACACCTTC. Amino acid sequence: CASSLAYRGSYGYTF. The J gene is TRBJ1-2, the V gene TRBV7-9, with TRBD1 matching over 8 bases. This CDR3 has 15 amino acids. The trim removed 0 bases at V and 4 bases at J, leaving 4 bases unmatched. CDR1 is SEHNR and CDR2 is FQNEAQ in the germline V gene (reference sequence).

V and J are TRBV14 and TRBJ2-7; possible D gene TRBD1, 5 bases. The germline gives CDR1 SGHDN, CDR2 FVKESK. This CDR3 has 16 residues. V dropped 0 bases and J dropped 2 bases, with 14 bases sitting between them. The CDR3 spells CASSQDKGALAYEQYF. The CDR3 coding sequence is TGTGCCAGCAGCCAAGATAAAGGGGCCCTTGCCTACGAGCAGTACTTC. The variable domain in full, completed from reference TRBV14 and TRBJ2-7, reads EAGVTQFPSHSVIEKGQTVTLRCDPISGHDNLYWYRRVMGKEIKFLLHFVKESKQDESGMPNNRFLAERTGGTYSTLKVQPAELEDSGVYFCASSQDKGALAYEQYFGPGTRLTVT.

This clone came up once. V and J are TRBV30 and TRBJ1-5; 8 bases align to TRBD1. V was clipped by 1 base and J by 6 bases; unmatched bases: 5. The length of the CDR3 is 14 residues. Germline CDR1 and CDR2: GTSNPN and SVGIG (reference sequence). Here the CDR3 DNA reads TGTGCCTGGAGTGCTCAGGGGGCGGGTCAGCCCCAGCATTTT. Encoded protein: CAWSAQGAGQPQHF.

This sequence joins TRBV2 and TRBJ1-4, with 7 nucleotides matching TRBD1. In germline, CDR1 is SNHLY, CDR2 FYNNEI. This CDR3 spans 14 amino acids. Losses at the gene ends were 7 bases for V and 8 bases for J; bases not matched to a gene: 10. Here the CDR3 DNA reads TGTGCCAGCACTTCCCGACAGGGTGGAGAAAAACTGTTTTTT. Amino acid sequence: CASTSRQGGEKLFF. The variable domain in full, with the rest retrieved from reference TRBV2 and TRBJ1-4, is EPEVTQTPSHQVTQMGQEVILRCVPISNHLYFYWYRQILGQKVEFLVSFYNNEISEKSEIFDDQFSVERPDGSNFTLKIRSTKLEDSAMYFCASTSRQGGEKLFFGSGTQLSVL.

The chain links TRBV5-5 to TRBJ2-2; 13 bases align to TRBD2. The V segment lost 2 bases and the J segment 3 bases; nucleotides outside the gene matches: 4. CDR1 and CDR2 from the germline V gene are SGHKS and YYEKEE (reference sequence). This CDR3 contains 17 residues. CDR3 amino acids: CASSFTSGGGYTGELFF. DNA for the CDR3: TGTGCCAGCAGCTTCACTAGCGGGGGGGGATACACCGGGGAGCTGTTTTTT. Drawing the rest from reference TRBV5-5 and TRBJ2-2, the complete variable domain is DAGVTQSPTHLIKTRGQQVTLRCSPISGHKSVSWYQQVLGQGPQFIFQYYEKEERGRGNFPDRFSARQFPNYSSELNVNALLLGDSALYLCASSFTSGGGYTGELFFGEGSRLTVL.

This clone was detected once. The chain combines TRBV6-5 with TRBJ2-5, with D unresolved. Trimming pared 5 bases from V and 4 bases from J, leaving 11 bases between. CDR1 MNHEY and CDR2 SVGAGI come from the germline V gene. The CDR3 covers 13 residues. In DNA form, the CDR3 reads TGTGCCAGCAGTCCTCCCCTCGGAGAGACCCAGTACTTC. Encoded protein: CASSPPLGETQYF.

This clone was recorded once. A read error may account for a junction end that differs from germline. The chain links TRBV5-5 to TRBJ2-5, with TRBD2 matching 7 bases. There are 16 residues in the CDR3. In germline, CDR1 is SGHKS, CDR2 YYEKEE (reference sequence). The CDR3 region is CASSLGPGLTSQPQYF. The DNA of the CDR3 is TGTGCCAGCAGTTTGGGACCGGGACTAACTTCCCAACCCCAGTACTTC. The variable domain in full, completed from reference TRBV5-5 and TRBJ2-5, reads DAGVTQSPTHLIKTRGQQVTLRCSPISGHKSVSWYQQVLGQGPQFIFQYYEKEERGRGNFPDRFSARQFPNYSSELNVNALLLGDSALYLCASSLGPGLTSQPQYFGPGTRLLVL.

The CDR3 loop reads CASSRTGGFGYTF. The CDR3 bases are TGTGCCAGCTCGAGGACAGGGGGCTTTGGCTACACCTTC. This chain uses TRBV27 with TRBJ1-2; 11 bases line up with TRBD1. J gave up 7 bases and V 8 bases, and 6 bases lay outside the gene matches. This CDR3 has 13 residues. CDR1 and CDR2 (germline): MNHEY, SMNVEV (reference sequence).

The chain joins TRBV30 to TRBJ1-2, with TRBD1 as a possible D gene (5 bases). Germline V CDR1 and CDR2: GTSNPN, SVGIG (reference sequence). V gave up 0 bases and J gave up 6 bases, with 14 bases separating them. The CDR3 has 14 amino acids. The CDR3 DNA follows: TGTGCCTGGAGTGTGGAACAGGCGGCCGATGGCTACACCTTC. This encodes CAWSVEQAADGYTF.

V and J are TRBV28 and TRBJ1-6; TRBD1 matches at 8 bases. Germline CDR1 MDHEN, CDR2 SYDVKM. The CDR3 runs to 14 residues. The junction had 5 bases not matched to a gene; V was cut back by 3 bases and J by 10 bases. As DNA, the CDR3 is TGTGCCAGCAGTTTTCAGGGGGCACCGTCACCCCTCCACTTT. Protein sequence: CASSFQGAPSPLHF.

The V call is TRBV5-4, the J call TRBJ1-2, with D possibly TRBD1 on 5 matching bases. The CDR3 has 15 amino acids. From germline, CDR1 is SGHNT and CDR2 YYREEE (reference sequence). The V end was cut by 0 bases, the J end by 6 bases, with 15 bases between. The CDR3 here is CASSLECSGIDGYTF. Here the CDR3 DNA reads TGTGCCAGCAGCTTGGAATGTTCAGGGATTGATGGCTACACCTTC.

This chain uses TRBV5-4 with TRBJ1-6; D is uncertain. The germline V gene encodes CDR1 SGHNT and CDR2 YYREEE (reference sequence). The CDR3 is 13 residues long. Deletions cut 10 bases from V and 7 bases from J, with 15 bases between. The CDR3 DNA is TGTGCCGTTACGACTTACTCCAATTCACCCCTCCACTTT. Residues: CAVTTYSNSPLHF.

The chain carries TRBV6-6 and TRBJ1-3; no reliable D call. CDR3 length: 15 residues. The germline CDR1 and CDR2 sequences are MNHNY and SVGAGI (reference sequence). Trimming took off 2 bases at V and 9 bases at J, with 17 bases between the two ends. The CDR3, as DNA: TGTGCCAGCAGTTACGTTCGGCGTCAGGCAGGCACCATATATTTT. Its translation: CASSYVRRQAGTIYF.